One sample yielded the 9 T cell receptor beta chains listed below, sequenced in a study of OX40 agonist ivuxolimab in advanced cancers. Method: immunoSEQ multiplex PCR; TCRdb's copy keeps in-frame clones and lacks some. The sample lists fewer than 90,000 clones; 91% were seen once. Sequenced here: CD4+ or CD8+ T cells sorted from blood, sampled in a trial of the OX40 agonist ivuxolimab. All receptors come from an adult with an advanced solid tumor such as melanoma, head and neck, liver or kidney cancer.

The rearrangement joins TRBV6-1 to TRBJ2-7, with TRBD1 as a possible D gene (5 bases). CDR3 size: 14 residues. Germline V lookup: CDR1 MNHNS, CDR2 SASEGT. The V gene lost 2 bases and the J gene lost 2 bases, with 10 bases spanning the gap. The CDR3 DNA sequence: TGTGCCAGCAGTGAAATCAGGGTGGCCTACGAGCAGTACTTC. Its protein product is CASSEIRVAYEQYF.

The chain carries TRBV11-2 and TRBJ1-2, with TRBD1 identical over 9 bases. Germline V gene data show CDR1 as SGHAT and CDR2 as FQNNGV. Germline trimming cut 5 bases from V and 8 bases from J; bases unmatched to any gene: 9. The CDR3 runs 14 residues. CDR3 coding DNA: TGTGCCAGCAGCCTAGGACAGGGGACTAGGGGCTACACCTTC. It is translated as CASSLGQGTRGYTF.

The gene calls are TRBV29-1 and TRBJ1-1; the D gene is possibly TRBD1 (5 bases). Germline V gene sequence: CDR1 SQVTM, CDR2 ANQGSEA. The CDR3 has 14 residues. V was pared by 5 bases and J by 5 bases, with 18 bases between. The CDR3 DNA is TGCAGCGTTTTTACCCTACCCAGACAGACTGAAGCTTTCTTT. The encoded protein is CSVFTLPRQTEAFF. The full variable domain, rest sourced from reference TRBV29-1 and TRBJ1-1, is SAVISQKPSRDICQRGTSLTIQCQVDSQVTMMFWYRQQPGQSLTLIATANQGSEATYESGFVIDKFPISRPNLTFSTLTVSNMSPEDSSIYLCSVFTLPRQTEAFFGQGTRLTVV.

The gene calls are TRBV12-5 and TRBJ2-3; 7 bases align to TRBD1. Germline V lookup: CDR1 LGHNT, CDR2 FRNRAP. This CDR3 contains 15 residues. The trim removed 1 base at V and 0 bases at J, leaving 1 base unmatched. The CDR3, as DNA: TGTGCTAGTGGTTTGGACAGGGGAAGCACAGATACGCAGTATTTT. Amino acids: CASGLDRGSTDTQYF.

The CDR3 DNA reads TGTGCCAGCAGCCTAGGGTTAGCGGGAGGAAGTGAGCAGTTCTTC. Translation: CASSLGLAGGSEQFF. V and J are TRBV7-8 and TRBJ2-1, with 10 positions matching TRBD2. Germline values: CDR1 SGHVS, CDR2 FQNEAQ. CDR3 length: 15 amino acids. V shed 5 bases, J shed 9 bases, and the junction held 10 bases outside the gene matches.

The chain joins TRBV7-8 to TRBJ2-5; D unresolved. Germline values: CDR1 SGHVS, CDR2 FQNEAQ. Trimming took 6 bases from V and 0 from J, leaving 8 bases between them. This CDR3 is built from 13 residues. CDR3 loop: CASRGQNQETQYF. DNA for the CDR3: TGTGCCAGCAGGGGTCAGAACCAAGAGACCCAGTACTTC.

This chain connects TRBV5-1 to TRBJ2-5, with D perhaps being TRBD1 or TRBD2 (6 bases each). The J call may be in error: the DNA end matches TRBJ2-7 better. Germline CDR1 is SGHRS and CDR2 is YFSETQ. The length of the CDR3 is 15 residues. CDR3 bases: TGCGCCAGCTCGGAGGGGACAAGCAGCTCCTACGAGCAGTACTTC. It codes for CASSEGTSSSYEQYF.

V is TRBV7-2 and J is TRBJ2-7, with D unclear. Germline lookup yields CDR1 SGHTA and CDR2 FQGNSA. This CDR3 has 15 amino acids. Trimming took 5 bases from V and 0 from J, leaving 14 bases between them. CDR3 sequence (DNA): TGTGCCAGCAGCCGGCCGTTTACGCTCTCCTACGAGCAGTACTTC. Protein product: CASSRPFTLSYEQYF.

The genes are TRBV19 and TRBJ2-1; 11 positions match TRBD2. Germline lookup yields CDR1 LNHDA and CDR2 SQIVND (reference sequence). CDR3 length: 18 residues. V gave up 3 bases and J gave up 1 base; unmatched junction bases: 8. CDR3 in amino acids: CASSIGLAGGRSYNEQFF. Written as DNA, the CDR3 is TGTGCCAGTAGTATCGGGCTAGCGGGAGGACGGTCCTACAATGAGCAGTTCTTC.